Sequencing of this T cell receptor beta chain was carried out in a study of beta chain features in type 1 diabetes. This clone was detected a few times. The CDR3 is 14 residues long. V gave up 8 bases and J gave up 9 bases; unmatched junction bases: 11. In germline, CDR1 is SGHTA, CDR2 FQGNSA. Expressed TCRB transcripts were sequenced after all isolated RNA was converted to cDNA. The average output of naive, central memory and regulatory T cell samples was approximately 3.7 million reads. Clones were sequenced by immunoSEQ multiplex PCR, and TCRdb holds only the in-frame ones, with some missing. Among a few hundred thousand clones listed, over 12% were seen once.

The chain links TRBV7-2 to TRBJ2-1; 9 nucleotides match TRBD2. Sequenced: naive CD4+ T cells from blood. The clonotype comes from a woman aged 18-30 years in good health. The CDR3 loop reads CASGRASGIGEQFF. For the CDR3, the DNA is TGTGCCAGCGGAAGGGCTAGCGGGATAGGTGAGCAGTTCTTC.